These 14 T cell receptor beta chains came from one sample sequenced in a study of blood T cell repertoires in COVID-19. The data were produced by immunoSEQ multiplex PCR, yet TCRdb's version contains in-frame clones alone and is incomplete. The profile shows 200,000 to 250,000 clones, around 83% of them singletons. The sequenced sample was peripheral blood. Receptors originate from a woman older than 75 with COVID-19, enrolled during active disease.

The chain combines TRBV3-1 (or the pseudogene TRBV3-2) with TRBJ2-3; no clear D gene. The CDR3 totals 15 residues. V was clipped by 4 bases and J by 2 bases, with 13 bases between them. The germline CDR1 and CDR2 sequences are LGHDT and YNNKEL (reference sequence). CDR3 coding DNA: TGTGCCAGCAGCCGGCTGGGCTCTCCCACAGATACGCAGTATTTT. This gives the protein CASSRLGSPTDTQYF.

The gene calls are TRBV7-6 and TRBJ2-2; 7 bases map to TRBD1. V trimming: 5 bases; J trimming: 2 bases; junction bases outside the gene matches: 5. This CDR3 has 15 amino acids. The germline V gene encodes CDR1 SGHVS and CDR2 FNYEAQ. Here the CDR3 DNA reads TGTGCCAGCAGCGTCAGGGACAGAAACACCGGGGAGCTGTTTTTT. This encodes CASSVRDRNTGELFF.

The V and J genes are TRBV11-3 and TRBJ2-1; no definite D call. Looked up from germline, CDR1 is SGHNT and CDR2 is YENEEA. Trimming took off 1 base at V and 7 bases at J, with 8 bases between the two ends. The CDR3 sequence is 13 residues long. The CDR3 spells CASSLVSQNEQFF. In DNA form, the CDR3 reads TGTGCCAGCAGCTTAGTCTCCCAGAATGAGCAGTTCTTC.

This clone was recorded a few times. Different DNA sequences within this sample yield the same CDR3. The J gene is TRBJ1-6, the V gene TRBV6-5; D remains unclear. V lost 2 bases, J lost 12 bases, and 8 bases lay in between. Germline V gene sequence: CDR1 MNHEY, CDR2 SVGAGI. The length of the CDR3 is 12 residues. CDR3 sequence: CASSYGGLPLHF. CDR3 DNA: TGTGCCAGCAGTTACGGAGGATTACCCCTCCACTTT.

V usage is TRBV30 and J usage is TRBJ1-1; D unclear. V lost 0 bases to trimming and J lost 3 bases, with 8 bases between them. CDR3 length equals 13 residues. Germline CDR1 GTSNPN, CDR2 SVGIG (reference sequence). CDR3 in amino acids: CAWSVGQYTEAFF. The CDR3 DNA sequence: TGTGCCTGGAGTGTTGGGCAGTACACTGAAGCTTTCTTT.

This rearrangement joins TRBV6-5 to TRBJ2-3; possibly TRBD2 for D (5 bases). The CDR3 length is 13 residues. Germline V gene sequence: CDR1 MNHEY, CDR2 SVGAGI. V was cut by 6 bases and J by 8 bases, with 15 bases left in between. CDR3 bases: TGTGCCAGCAGACCCGGGAAGCCTGGTACGCAGTATTTT. Translating it yields CASRPGKPGTQYF.

The CDR3 loop is CASSSTGIYGYTF. Written as DNA, the CDR3 is TGTGCCAGCAGCTCCACAGGGATATATGGCTACACCTTC. V is TRBV28 and J is TRBJ1-2, with D perhaps matching TRBD1 (6 bases). Germline values: CDR1 MDHEN, CDR2 SYDVKM. V was pared by 6 bases and J by 5 bases, with 13 bases between. CDR3 length: 13 residues.

This chain links TRBV24-1 with TRBJ2-2; 7 bases agree with TRBD1. Trimming at V came to 5 bases and at J to 0 bases, leaving 2 bases not matched to a gene. The germline gives CDR1 KGHDR, CDR2 SFDVKD. The CDR3 sequence is 15 residues long. CDR3 in amino acids: CATSGGQPNTGELFF. The CDR3 DNA reads TGTGCCACCAGTGGGGGACAGCCGAACACCGGGGAGCTGTTTTTT.

CDR3 sequence reads: CASSAPGLGMKYEQYF. CDR3 DNA: TGCGCCAGCAGCGCACCGGGACTAGGAATGAAGTACGAGCAGTACTTC. This chain links TRBV5-1 with TRBJ2-7; 8 nucleotides agree with TRBD2. This CDR3 contains 16 residues. V lost 4 bases to trimming and J lost 4 bases; unmatched junction nucleotides: 13. Germline V gene sequence: CDR1 SGHRS, CDR2 YFSETQ.

This clone was detected once. This chain links TRBV30 with TRBJ1-2, with D maybe TRBD1 (6 bases). The V and J ends lost 1 base and 4 bases respectively, with 7 bases between them. CDR3 length: 12 residues. The germline gives CDR1 GTSNPN, CDR2 SVGIG (reference sequence). In DNA, the CDR3 is TGTGCCTGGAGTGAACAGGGCTATGGCTACACCTTC. As protein: CAWSEQGYGYTF.

The chain joins TRBV5-3 to TRBJ1-1; TRBD1 matches 8 bases. TRBV5-3 is an ORF, with its function uncertain. The CDR3 extends over 17 amino acids. The trim removed 0 bases at V and 0 bases at J, leaving 7 bases unmatched. The CDR3 bases are TGTGCCAGAAGCTTGGCAGGGGGCGCGGGTATGAACACTGAAGCTTTCTTT. Translating gives CARSLAGGAGMNTEAFF.

The chain combines TRBV5-1 with TRBJ1-3; D not certain. V gave up 0 bases and J gave up 2 bases, with 6 bases separating them. The CDR3 has 14 residues. The germline V gene has CDR1 SGHRS and CDR2 YFSETQ. The CDR3 bases are TGCGCCAGCAGCTTGGGGGAGCCTGGAAACACCATATATTTT. Amino acids: CASSLGEPGNTIYF.

This clone was found a few times. Sequence at one end of the junction differs from germline and may be a read error. The V call is TRBV7-7, the J call TRBJ2-5; a possible D gene is TRBD2 (6 bases). In germline, CDR1 is SSHAT, CDR2 FNYEAQ (reference sequence). The CDR3 spans 14 residues. The CDR3 sequence is CASSLTGERETQYF. CDR3 sequence (DNA): TGTGCTAGCAGCTTAACGGGGGAGAGGGAGACCCAGTACTTC.

The chain links TRBV5-1 to TRBJ2-3; D possibly corresponds to TRBD2 (6 bases). Per germline, CDR1 SGHRS and CDR2 YFSETQ. The length of the CDR3 is 15 residues. The V gene lost 3 bases and the J gene lost 1 base, with 12 bases spanning the gap. The CDR3 nucleotides read TGCGCCAGCAGCTCCGGGACTGGGGGCACAGATACGCAGTATTTT. Its translation: CASSSGTGGTDTQYF.